These T cell receptor beta chains were read from a single sample in a study of identical twins. In TCRdb, the 5' RACE reads were re-called with MiXCR into one record per CDR3 protein. Of roughly 490,000 distinct CDR3 sequences in the sample, around 15% are singletons; the top ten hold approximately 1%. The same specimen was also included in a second study, on yellow fever vaccine responses in identical twins.

Sequencing used CD4+ T cells sorted from blood. The receptors stem from a woman under 30 in good health. CDR3s include the opening cysteine and the closing phenylalanine or tryptophan. D genes are given only for firm matches. The listing skips clone size in some rows; elsewhere it reads once, few, many or a size class.

clone_size	v_call	d_call	j_call	cdr3_aa	cdr3_nt
few	TRBV6-2/TRBV6-3	.	TRBJ2-2	CASSYSMSRGTNTGELFF	TGTGCCAGCAGTTACTCGATGTCCAGGGGTACGAACACCGGGGAGCTGTTTTTT
few	TRBV3-1	.	TRBJ1-5	CASSQDIVGGSNQPQHF	TGTGCCAGCAGCCAAGATATTGTAGGGGGAAGCAATCAGCCCCAGCATTTT
few	TRBV7-2	TRBD1	TRBJ2-7	CASSHRQGKVSYEQYF	TGTGCCAGCAGCCATCGACAGGGGAAGGTCTCCTACGAGCAGTACTTC
many	TRBV11-1	.	TRBJ2-1	CASSLARHLRNEQFF	TGTGCCAGCAGCTTAGCTAGGCATCTACGCAATGAGCAGTTCTTC
.	TRBV6-1	.	TRBJ1-1	CASRRSAGGTEAFF	TGTGCCAGCAGACGCTCCGCGGGAGGAACTGAAGCTTTCTTT
.	TRBV4-1	TRBD1	TRBJ1-1	CASSPDRGIPPTEAFF	TGCGCCAGCAGCCCGGACAGGGGCATTCCCCCTACTGAAGCTTTCTTT
many	TRBV11-2	.	TRBJ2-1	CASSKKTHLTYNEQFF	TGTGCCAGCAGCAAGAAGACTCATCTCACCTACAATGAGCAGTTCTTC
few	TRBV6-1	TRBD1	TRBJ2-3	CASKDRDRASTDTQYF	TGTGCCAGCAAGGACAGAGACAGGGCCTCCACAGATACGCAGTATTTT
.	TRBV9	TRBD2	TRBJ2-2	CASSVALAGRHANTGELFF	TGTGCCAGCAGCGTTGCCCTAGCGGGGCGGCACGCGAACACCGGGGAGCTGTTTTTT
.	TRBV12-3/TRBV12-4	TRBD1	TRBJ1-2	CASSSRPGQALANYGYTF	TGTGCCAGCAGTTCCCGCCCTGGACAGGCCTTAGCTAACTATGGCTACACCTTC
few	TRBV4-3	.	TRBJ2-7	CASSQDVHSYEQYF	TGCGCCAGCAGCCAAGATGTCCACTCCTACGAGCAGTACTTC
few	TRBV6-5	.	TRBJ2-7	CASSYSRSGPQTYEQYF	TGTGCCAGCAGTTACTCACGATCGGGCCCGCAAACCTACGAGCAGTACTTC
.	TRBV9	.	TRBJ2-7	CASSVGGRDTGYYEQYF	TGTGCCAGCAGCGTAGGAGGTAGGGACACGGGCTACTACGAGCAGTACTTC
.	TRBV24-1	TRBD1	TRBJ2-1	CATGRTGGNEQFF	TGTGCCACCGGACGGACAGGGGGCAATGAGCAGTTCTTC
.	TRBV11-2	TRBD1	TRBJ2-5	CASSPHRGEETQYF	TGTGCCAGCAGCCCACACAGGGGTGAAGAGACCCAGTACTTC
once	TRBV7-2	TRBD2	TRBJ2-3	CASSFTGTSEITDTQYF	TGTGCCAGCAGCTTCACCGGGACTAGCGAGATCACAGATACGCAGTATTTT
many	TRBV7-6	.	TRBJ2-1	CASSSVWDEQFF	TGTGCCAGCAGCTCAGTTTGGGATGAGCAGTTCTTC
.	TRBV18	.	TRBJ2-7	CASSPARFEYEQYF	TGTGCCAGCTCGCCGGCCCGTTTTGAATACGAGCAGTACTTC
.	TRBV24-1	.	TRBJ2-1	CATSDFVLGGNEQFF	TGTGCCACCAGTGATTTTGTACTAGGAGGCAATGAGCAGTTCTTC
.	TRBV6-2/TRBV6-3	TRBD1	TRBJ1-1	CASSGQGGLWNTEAFF	TGTGCCAGCAGCGGACAGGGGGGCCTCTGGAACACTGAAGCTTTCTTT
.	TRBV18	.	TRBJ2-3	CASSPGITSTDTQYF	TGTGCCAGCTCACCCGGGATCACTAGCACAGATACGCAGTATTTT
few	TRBV4-3	TRBD1	TRBJ2-5	CASSGDRGRQETQYF	TGCGCCAGCAGCGGAGACAGGGGGCGGCAAGAGACCCAGTACTTC
.	TRBV7-2	TRBD2	TRBJ2-5	CASSDGTSGLYQETQYF	TGTGCCAGCAGTGATGGGACTAGCGGGTTGTACCAAGAGACCCAGTACTTC
few	TRBV29-1	TRBD1	TRBJ1-1	CSVGTGRPTVNTEAFF	TGCAGCGTTGGGACAGGGCGACCCACCGTGAACACTGAAGCTTTCTTT
.	TRBV6-2/TRBV6-3	.	TRBJ2-1	CASGANEQFF	TGTGCCAGCGGGGCGAATGAGCAGTTCTTC
.	TRBV9	.	TRBJ2-2	CASSLRDSARTGELFF	TGTGCCAGCAGCTTACGGGACTCCGCGAGGACCGGGGAGCTGTTTTTT
many	TRBV12-3/TRBV12-4	.	TRBJ1-4	CASNNRASSEKLFF	TGTGCCAGCAATAACAGGGCGTCTTCTGAAAAACTGTTTTTT
few	TRBV7-9	.	TRBJ1-1	CASSRSGTLNTEAFF	TGTGCCAGCAGCAGAAGTGGGACTCTGAACACTGAAGCTTTCTTT
many	TRBV10-3	.	TRBJ1-5	CAISESFYNQPQHF	TGTGCCATCAGTGAGTCTTTCTATAATCAGCCCCAGCATTTT
.	TRBV30	TRBD2	TRBJ2-1	CAWTSGYSYNEQFF	TGTGCCTGGACTAGCGGCTACTCCTACAATGAGCAGTTCTTC
few	TRBV10-3	.	TRBJ2-3	CAITGGVRDTQYF	TGTGCCATCACAGGGGGGGTGCGGGATACGCAGTATTTT
few	TRBV11-2	.	TRBJ2-2	CASSLGRGRTGELFF	TGTGCCAGCAGCTTAGGTCGGGGACGTACCGGGGAGCTGTTTTTT
.	TRBV12-3/TRBV12-4	TRBD2	TRBJ2-2	CASSLGLAGVSTGELFF	TGTGCCAGCAGTTTAGGTCTAGCGGGAGTGAGCACCGGGGAGCTGTTTTTT
few	TRBV6-1	.	TRBJ1-6	CASRIQGNSPLHF	TGTGCCAGCAGGATTCAGGGGAATTCACCCCTCCACTTT